This passage covers 10 T cell receptor beta chains from one sample sequenced in a study of blood T cell repertoires in COVID-19. The assay was immunoSEQ multiplex PCR, and TCRdb's table has in-frame clones only and misses some. In the table there are about 150,000 clones, 85% to 90% of which are singletons. Material for sequencing was peripheral blood. The receptors shown here come from a woman aged 60-75 years with active COVID-19.

The gene calls are TRBV28 and TRBJ2-1, with 16 nucleotides matching TRBD2. Germline CDR1 and CDR2: MDHEN and SYDVKM. The length of the CDR3 is 18 residues. With V trimmed by 5 bases and J by 5 bases, 9 bases remained unmatched. The chain's CDR3 is CASSPTGLAGGWDNEQFF. The CDR3 DNA follows: TGTGCCAGCAGTCCTACGGGACTAGCGGGAGGGTGGGACAATGAGCAGTTCTTC.

V usage is TRBV7-2 and J usage is TRBJ2-1; the match to TRBD2 covers 10 bases. V shed 1 base, J shed 6 bases, and the junction held 3 bases outside the gene matches. Germline CDR1 reads SGHTA; CDR2 reads FQGNSA. CDR3 length equals 15 residues. CDR3: CASSLVSGRANEQFF. The DNA for the CDR3 is TGTGCCAGCAGCTTAGTAAGCGGGAGGGCCAATGAGCAGTTCTTC. Using reference TRBV7-2 and TRBJ2-1 for the parts outside the CDR3, the full variable domain is GAGVSQSPSNKVTEKGKDVELRCDPISGHTALYWYRQSLGQGLEFLIYFQGNSAPDKSGLPSDRFSAERTGGSVSTLTIQRTQQEDSAVYLCASSLVSGRANEQFFGPGTRLTVL.

A single count supports this clone. This sequence joins TRBV7-9 and TRBJ2-1; no clear D. The CDR3 has 15 amino acids. V gave up 1 base and J gave up 0 bases, with 7 bases separating them. The germline V gene has CDR1 SEHNR and CDR2 FQNEAQ (reference sequence). CDR3 nucleotides: TGTGCCAGCAGCTTAGACAGTTTCTCCTACAATGAGCAGTTCTTC. It yields the protein CASSLDSFSYNEQFF.

This chain uses TRBV10-3 with TRBJ2-6; D might be TRBD1 (6 bases). Trimming left V 6 bases short and J 1 base short, with 13 bases between. The CDR3 sequence is 16 residues long. The germline V gene encodes CDR1 ENHRY and CDR2 SYGVKD. This CDR3 reads CAISTGSKSGANVLTF. Written as DNA, the CDR3 is TGTGCCATCAGCACAGGGAGCAAATCTGGGGCCAACGTCCTGACTTTC.

The chain combines TRBV9 with TRBJ2-1; the D gene is possibly TRBD2 (5 bases). V was trimmed by 0 bases and J by 10 bases, leaving 23 bases between them. Germline V gives CDR1 SGDLS, CDR2 YYNGEE. The CDR3 extends over 17 amino acids. The CDR3 coding sequence is TGTGCCAGCAGCGTAGGTCGGGGTCTTAGGTCCGCAGAGGAGCAGTTCTTC. Translation gives CASSVGRGLRSAEEQFF.

This clone was seen only once. The V call is TRBV21-1, the J call TRBJ2-3; the table gives TRBD2 as D, unverified against the DNA. TRBV21-1 constitutes a pseudogene. This CDR3 is built from 17 residues. In nucleotides, the CDR3 is TGTGCCAGCAAAGGGGTTCGAGGCGGGAGTGGCGCAGATACGCAGTATTTT. It yields the protein CASKGVRGGSGADTQYF.

This chain joins TRBV11-3 and TRBJ2-1, with no clear D. Germline CDR1 is SGHNT and CDR2 is YENEEA. V shed 2 bases and J shed 2 bases, with 10 bases lying between them. The CDR3 is 15 amino acids. CDR3 sequence reads: CASSLRVAPYNEQFF. The CDR3 DNA reads TGTGCCAGCAGCTTACGGGTAGCCCCCTACAATGAGCAGTTCTTC.

The sample holds one count of this clone. The V and J genes are TRBV6-6 and TRBJ2-5; 8 positions agree with TRBD1. Trimming cost V 5 bases and J 1 base; bases outside gene matches: 18. Germline V gene data show CDR1 as MNHNY and CDR2 as SVGAGI (reference sequence). The CDR3 consists of 19 residues. The CDR3 region is CASSRRWTGRPKPQETQYF. The DNA of the CDR3 is TGTGCCAGCAGTCGAAGGTGGACAGGGAGGCCCAAGCCCCAAGAGACCCAGTACTTC.

The gene calls are TRBV4-3 and TRBJ1-4; D call uncertain. The CDR3 extends over 15 amino acids. Per the germline V gene, CDR1 is LGHNA and CDR2 is YSLEER. V was cut by 0 bases and J by 0 bases, with 5 bases left in between. CDR3 sequence (DNA): TGCGCCAGCAGCCAAGACCTTACAACTAATGAAAAACTGTTTTTT. It encodes CASSQDLTTNEKLFF.

Only one count was recorded for this clone. J is TRBJ2-7 and V is TRBV29-1; D uncertain. This CDR3 contains 11 residues. The germline V gene has CDR1 SQVTM and CDR2 ANQGSEA. Trimming pared 4 bases from V and 2 bases from J, leaving 6 bases between. CDR3: CSVGQTYEQYF. CDR3 in DNA: TGCAGCGTTGGGCAGACCTACGAGCAGTACTTC.